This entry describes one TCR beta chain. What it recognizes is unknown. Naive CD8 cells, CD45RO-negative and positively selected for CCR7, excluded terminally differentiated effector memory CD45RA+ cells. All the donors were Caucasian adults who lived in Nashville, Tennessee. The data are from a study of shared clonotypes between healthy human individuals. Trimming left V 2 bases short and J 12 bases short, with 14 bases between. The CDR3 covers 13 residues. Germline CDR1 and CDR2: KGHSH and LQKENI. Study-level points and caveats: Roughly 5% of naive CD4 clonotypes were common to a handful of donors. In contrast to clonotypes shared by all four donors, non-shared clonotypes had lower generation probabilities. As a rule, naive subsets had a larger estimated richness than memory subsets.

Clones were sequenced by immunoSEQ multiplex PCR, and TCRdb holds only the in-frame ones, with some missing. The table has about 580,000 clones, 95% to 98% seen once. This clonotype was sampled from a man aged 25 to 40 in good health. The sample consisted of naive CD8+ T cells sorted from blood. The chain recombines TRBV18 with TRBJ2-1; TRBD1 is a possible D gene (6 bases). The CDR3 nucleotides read TGTGCCAGCTCACCAACAGGGAAGAGGGTGCAGTTCTTC. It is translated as CASSPTGKRVQFF.